A single sample is the source of the 11 T cell receptor beta chains below, sequenced in a study of shared clonotypes between healthy human individuals (dated by TCRdb to about 2020). CD8 naive samples consisted of CD45RO-negative cells that were positively selected for CCR7, yielding a CD45RA+CCR7+ population without TemRA cells. The receptor library was made with the immunoSEQ multiplex PCR assay. TCRdb obtained this table from immuneACCESS and retained in-frame rearrangements with V and J assigned. These tables miss some clones; where compared with another copy, unresolved V genes account for less than half of the shortfall, and the remainder is unexplained. This sample has about 2.1 million clones in its table, and 85% to 95% of those were observed once. The ten largest clones take up about 1.7% of the sample. Specimen: naive CD8+ T cells from PBMCs. The label giving this sample's cell subset or site can be read as: CD45RA+CCR7+. The source is a man between 18 and 35 years old in good health. Some clones in this sample may be carry-over from other donors' samples.

The chain is built from TRBV19 and TRBJ2-1; tentative D call: TRBD2 (5 bases). The CDR3 is 13 amino acids. The germline CDR1 and CDR2 sequences are LNHDA and SQIVND (reference sequence). V gave up 8 bases and J gave up 5 bases, with 13 bases separating them. The CDR3 coding sequence is TGTGCCAGTCAGACGACCGGGGACAATGAGCAGTTCTTC. Translation: CASQTTGDNEQFF.

This rearrangement joins TRBV10-2 to TRBJ1-3, with D maybe TRBD1 (5 bases). Germline V gene lookup returns CDR1 WSHSY and CDR2 SAAADI. The length of the CDR3 is 18 residues. CDR3 loop: CAVQPAGGADIAGNTIYF. CDR3 bases: TGCGCAGTACAACCCGCTGGTGGGGCGGACATCGCTGGAAACACCATATATTTT.

This clone showed up just a few times. The chain combines TRBV7-9 with TRBJ2-3; D is uncertain. The germline V gene has CDR1 SEHNR and CDR2 FQNEAQ (reference sequence). V was clipped by 1 base and J by 2 bases, with 16 bases between them. The CDR3 length is 17 residues. In DNA form, the CDR3 reads TGTGCCAGCAGCTTAGGGCAGCACGGTCCCTTCACAGATACGCAGTATTTT. It translates to CASSLGQHGPFTDTQYF.

The sample holds one count of this clone. The CDR3 does not close with the conserved phenylalanine or tryptophan, likely indicating a read error. The V call is TRBV5-1, the J call TRBJ2-7; D might be TRBD2 (5 bases). CDR1 is SGHRS, CDR2 YFSETQ, per germline. V lost 7 bases, J lost 0 bases, and 8 bases lay in between. The CDR3 runs to 12 residues. Here the CDR3 reads CASFSDSYEQYL. The CDR3 DNA reads TGCGCCAGCTTTAGCGACTCCTACGAGCAGTACCTC.

The V gene is TRBV9, the J gene TRBJ2-1; 13 positions match TRBD2. This CDR3 is 17 amino acids long. CDR1 and CDR2 from the germline V gene are SGDLS and YYNGEE. V was pared by 4 bases and J by 8 bases, with 12 bases of the junction left unmatched. CDR3 protein: CASSMRTSGRSRDEQFF. The CDR3 region has the DNA TGTGCCAGCAGCATGCGGACTAGCGGGAGAAGTCGTGATGAGCAGTTCTTC.

The V and J genes are TRBV4-3 and TRBJ2-7, with D possibly being TRBD1 (8 bases). V shed 5 bases and J shed 2 bases, with 16 bases lying between them. The CDR3 consists of 15 residues. From germline, CDR1 is LGHNA and CDR2 YSLEER. CDR3 residues: CASSTAQGGAYEQYF. CDR3 in DNA: TGCGCCAGCAGCACCGCACAGGGGGGGGCCTACGAGCAGTACTTC.

The chain combines TRBV5-3 with TRBJ1-1; 7 nucleotides line up with TRBD1. TRBV5-3 is placed among ORFs of uncertain function. The CDR3 extends over 15 amino acids. V was clipped by 1 base and J by 5 bases; unmatched bases: 8. CDR3 bases: TGTGCCAGAAGCTTGACGGCGCGACAGGGTACTGAAGCTTTCTTT. Amino acid sequence: CARSLTARQGTEAFF.

This chain uses TRBV28 with TRBJ2-1; 9 nucleotides agree with TRBD1. Trimming at V came to 6 bases and at J to 5 bases, leaving 14 bases not matched to a gene. The V gene's germline CDR1 is MDHEN and CDR2 SYDVKM. The CDR3 consists of 17 residues. This CDR3 reads CASRHPSRQGDDNEQFF. Here the CDR3 DNA reads TGTGCCAGCAGACACCCGTCCCGACAGGGGGATGACAATGAGCAGTTCTTC.

This chain links TRBV5-1 with TRBJ2-7; 11 nucleotides agree with TRBD2. Unmatched junction bases numbered 10, after V lost 4 bases and J lost 4 bases. There are 16 residues in the CDR3. From germline, CDR1 is SGHRS and CDR2 YFSETQ. The CDR3 region is CASSRTSGQADYEQYF. The CDR3 DNA follows: TGCGCCAGCAGCCGGACTAGCGGGCAGGCTGATTACGAGCAGTACTTC.

The genes are TRBV6-1 and TRBJ1-2; the D is unclear. Per the germline V gene, CDR1 is MNHNS and CDR2 is SASEGT. Trimming left V 2 bases short and J 0 bases short, with 10 bases between. This CDR3 has 15 amino acids. The CDR3, as DNA: TGTGCCAGCAGTGAAAGTAGGACTACTAACTATGGCTACACCTTC. Encoded protein: CASSESRTTNYGYTF.

As concerns this clone: Other DNA sequences within the sample encode an identical CDR3. This chain uses TRBV27 with TRBJ2-7, with a weak D call TRBD2 (5 bases). Looked up from germline, CDR1 is MNHEY and CDR2 is SMNVEV (reference sequence). The CDR3 runs 13 residues. The ends were cut back, 2 bases at V and 6 bases at J, with 11 bases in the middle. The CDR3 spells CASSLGRVGEQYF. The CDR3 region has the DNA TGTGCCAGCAGTTTAGGGAGAGTAGGCGAGCAGTACTTC.